One and the same sample provided the 15 T cell receptor beta chains below, sequenced in a study of OX40 agonist ivuxolimab in advanced cancers. Generated by immunoSEQ multiplex PCR, the TCRdb table keeps only in-frame clones and is missing some. The table has approximately 76,000 clones, 70% to 90% seen once. The sample here was CD4+ or CD8+ T cells sorted from blood, taken in a trial of the OX40 agonist ivuxolimab. These receptors all stem from an adult with an advanced solid tumor such as melanoma, head and neck, liver or kidney cancer.

The V gene is TRBV7-3, the J gene TRBJ2-1; no clear D. Trimming took 5 bases from V and 2 from J, leaving 7 bases between them. CDR3 length equals 13 residues. Germline V gives CDR1 SGHTA, CDR2 FQGTGA. CDR3 bases: TGTGCCAGCAGCCGTCAAGCCTACAATGAGCAGTTCTTC. Amino acid sequence: CASSRQAYNEQFF.

The sample holds one count of this clone. The V gene is TRBV25-1, the J gene TRBJ2-1, with 12 positions matching TRBD2. The CDR3 runs 14 residues. Germline CDR1 is MGHDK and CDR2 is SYGVNS. Unmatched junction bases numbered 9, after V lost 10 bases and J lost 8 bases. The CDR3 sequence: CATEGLAGGHEQFF. DNA for the CDR3: TGTGCCACTGAGGGGCTAGCGGGGGGGCATGAGCAGTTCTTC. Together with reference TRBV25-1 and TRBJ2-1, the CDR3 gives the full variable domain: EADIYQTPRYLVIGTGKKITLECSQTMGHDKMYWYQQDPGMELHLIHYSYGVNSTEKGDLSSESTVSRIRTEHFPLTLESARPSHTSQYLCATEGLAGGHEQFFGPGTRLTVL.

The rearrangement joins TRBV18 to TRBJ2-3, with 7 bases matching TRBD2. The CDR3 is 13 residues long. The V gene's germline CDR1 is KGHSH and CDR2 LQKENI. V dropped 4 bases and J dropped 5; count of bases not matched to a gene: 3. The CDR3: CASSLRTRDTQYF. The CDR3 coding sequence is TGTGCCAGCTCACTTCGGACTAGAGATACGCAGTATTTT.

V is TRBV4-2 and J is TRBJ2-1; D gene uncertain. This CDR3 has 14 residues. Trimming removed 0 bases at V and 4 bases at J, with 7 bases between. CDR1 is LGHNA, CDR2 YNFKEQ, per germline. CDR3 in DNA: TGTGCCAGCAGCCAAGATCTCCCATACAATGAGCAGTTCTTC. Amino acid sequence: CASSQDLPYNEQFF.

The chain links TRBV2 to TRBJ1-1; D might be TRBD1 (5 bases). The CDR3 is 10 amino acids. Germline CDR1 is SNHLY and CDR2 is FYNNEI. The DNA for the CDR3 is TGTGCGGCCGGGACCCTAGGTTCTTTCTTT. It specifies CAAGTLGSFF.

The chain recombines TRBV6-1 with TRBJ2-5; 9 bases match TRBD2. CDR3 length: 15 amino acids. The ends lost 6 bases at V and 1 base at J; junction bases unmatched: 6. Germline lookup yields CDR1 MNHNS and CDR2 SASEGT. The CDR3 region is CASRSRAGGQETQYF. DNA of the CDR3: TGTGCCAGCAGATCCAGAGCGGGAGGCCAAGAGACCCAGTACTTC.

This clone is a singleton in its sample. The chain employs TRBV27 and TRBJ2-3; 8 nucleotides line up with TRBD2. With 7 bases clipped from V and 4 bases from J, the junction kept 13 bases outside the gene matches. Germline V lookup: CDR1 MNHEY, CDR2 SMNVEV (reference sequence). The CDR3 covers 16 residues. The CDR3 sequence: CASTPLGAGGPDTQYF. CDR3 bases: TGTGCCAGCACCCCCCTCGGGGCGGGAGGCCCAGATACGCAGTATTTT.

The chain couples TRBV9 to TRBJ1-2, with D possibly being TRBD1 (5 bases). The V gene lost 4 bases and the J gene lost 0 bases, with 13 bases spanning the gap. Germline V gives CDR1 SGDLS, CDR2 YYNGEE. The CDR3 runs to 15 residues. The CDR3 DNA follows: TGTGCCAGCAGCACACAACAGGATTCTAACTATGGCTACACCTTC. It translates to CASSTQQDSNYGYTF.

V and J are TRBV6-6 and TRBJ2-2; the D is unclear. Trimming pared 7 bases from V and 6 bases from J, leaving 6 bases between. Looked up from germline, CDR1 is MNHNY and CDR2 is SVGAGI (reference sequence). The CDR3 is 11 amino acids. Here the CDR3 reads CASTGAGELFF. The CDR3 DNA reads as TGTGCCAGCACTGGGGCCGGGGAGCTGTTTTTT.

The rearrangement joins TRBV10-1 to TRBJ2-3; D is uncertain. The CDR3 is made up of 13 amino acids. CDR1 and CDR2 from the germline V gene are WNHNN and SYGVQD (reference sequence). The V gene lost 2 bases and the J gene lost 0 bases, with 3 bases spanning the gap. CDR3 DNA sequence: TGCGCCAGCAGTGAGGGTAGCACAGATACGCAGTATTTT. Protein sequence: CASSEGSTDTQYF.

This chain links TRBV10-3 with TRBJ2-7, with TRBD1 identical over 7 bases. V shed 4 bases, J shed 5 bases, and the junction held 8 bases outside the gene matches. This CDR3 comprises 14 residues. The germline V gene encodes CDR1 ENHRY and CDR2 SYGVKD. The CDR3: CAISGTGSINEQYF. DNA of the CDR3: TGTGCCATCAGTGGGACAGGCTCCATCAACGAGCAGTACTTC.

The rearrangement uses TRBV14 and TRBJ2-1; 8 bases align to TRBD1. Germline lookup yields CDR1 SGHDN and CDR2 FVKESK. This CDR3 comprises 17 residues. The junction had 12 bases not matched to a gene; V was cut back by 2 bases and J by 6 bases. The CDR3 coding sequence is TGTGCCAGCAGCCAACCCCACAGGGGGTCACCCCTCAATGAGCAGTTCTTC. Encoded protein: CASSQPHRGSPLNEQFF.

As DNA, the CDR3 is TGTGCCAGCAGCTTCCTAGCGGGAGGGTCCCAAAATGAGCAGTTCTTC. Translating gives CASSFLAGGSQNEQFF. This chain links TRBV5-4 with TRBJ2-1; 12 nucleotides align to TRBD2. The V and J ends lost 2 bases and 7 bases, in that order; junction bases with no gene match: 7. This CDR3 is built from 16 residues. Germline lookup yields CDR1 SGHNT and CDR2 YYREEE (reference sequence). Full variable domain (rest looked up from reference TRBV5-4 and TRBJ2-1): ETGVTQSPTHLIKTRGQQVTLRCSSQSGHNTVSWYQQALGQGPQFIFQYYREEENGRGNFPPRFSGLQFPNYSSELNVNALELDDSALYLCASSFLAGGSQNEQFFGPGTRLTVL.

The V and J genes are TRBV7-9 and TRBJ2-2; TRBD1 matches at 7 bases. Germline assignment: CDR1 SEHNR and CDR2 FQNEAQ (reference sequence). After removal of 6 bases from V and 1 base from J, the junction contained 8 bases not matched to a gene. The CDR3 runs to 16 residues. The DNA for the CDR3 is TGTGCCAGCAGGACCCCCCGGACAGGGAACACCGGGGAGCTGTTTTTT. It specifies CASRTPRTGNTGELFF. Complete variable domain (other parts from reference TRBV7-9 and TRBJ2-2): DTGVSQNPRHKITKRGQNVTFRCDPISEHNRLYWYRQTLGQGPEFLTYFQNEAQLEKSRLLSDRFSAERPKGSFSTLEIQRTEQGDSAMYLCASRTPRTGNTGELFFGEGSRLTVL.

This chain's CDR3 is CASSPRGQENQPQHF. CDR3 coding DNA: TGTGCCAGCAGTCCACGCGGACAGGAGAATCAGCCCCAGCATTTT. V usage is TRBV27 and J usage is TRBJ1-5; TRBD1 matches 7 bases. V trimming: 5 bases; J trimming: 4 bases; junction bases outside the gene matches: 8. The CDR3 length is 15 residues. CDR1 is MNHEY, CDR2 SMNVEV, per germline (reference sequence).